The T cell receptor (beta chain) under discussion was sequenced for a study of T cells in Graves' hyperthyroidism and ophthalmopathy. TCR beta CDR3 regions were amplified from RNA. The TCR CDR3 was amplified in a first-round RT-PCR using the HTBI primer set. TCRdb ran MiXCR on the multiplex PCR reads and lists one entry per CDR3 protein. This sample has around 250,000 distinct CDR3 sequences, with less than 15% found just once. CDR1 SGDLS and CDR2 YYNGEE come from the germline V gene. This CDR3 region has 17 residues. V was clipped by 4 bases and J by 6 bases, with 23 bases between them. This sequence joins TRBV9 and TRBJ2-1; D is tentatively TRBD1 or TRBD2 (5 bases each). The sample was blood. The receptor was derived from a middle-aged woman with Graves' hyperthyroidism that later progressed to Graves' ophthalmopathy. The CDR3 DNA follows: TGTGCCAGCAGCCGACCCCGGGGCGGAGGTCCCCTCAATGAGCAGTTCTTC. It encodes CASSRPRGGGPLNEQFF.